The entry below describes one TCR beta chain. This record comes from a study of blood T cell repertoires in COVID-19. In the original analysis: Using reference gene primer amplification, nucleated cell counts were estimated. Method: immunoSEQ multiplex PCR; TCRdb's copy keeps in-frame clones and lacks some. That table is the source of V, J and clone size, and D and trimming were worked out from the DNA. The table shows about 150,000 clones, with 87% occurring only once. The ends were cut back, 7 bases at V and 4 bases at J, with 16 bases in the middle. This CDR3 spans 14 amino acids. Germline V CDR1 and CDR2: SGHVS, FQNEAQ.

V is TRBV7-8 and J is TRBJ2-5; D possibly corresponds to TRBD2 (6 bases). Sequencing was carried out using PBMCs or T cells enriched from blood (not recorded which). The origin of this receptor is a woman in her thirties or forties who had been exposed to COVID-19. CDR3 region: CASTRAGRVETQYF. The CDR3 DNA follows: TGTGCCAGCACTAGGGCGGGGCGGGTAGAGACCCAGTACTTC.